The 20 T cell receptor beta chains below all came from one sample that was sequenced in a study of T cells in Graves' hyperthyroidism and ophthalmopathy. It was RNA transcripts that yielded the amplified TCR beta CDR3 regions. The TCR CDR3 was amplified in a first-round RT-PCR using the HTBI primer set. TCRdb called the multiplex PCR reads again in MiXCR, with one record for every CDR3 protein. The repertoire includes around 600,000 distinct CDR3 sequences, nearly 45% of them detected once, and 7% to 7.5% sits in the top ten. Sequencing used peripheral blood or thyroid tissue (not recorded which). These receptor sequences come from an adult man with Graves' disease, either hyperthyroidism or ophthalmopathy (not recorded which).

The CDR3 loop reads CASSYGTGGVLGNSPLHF. The DNA of the CDR3 is TGTGCCAGCAGCTATGGGACAGGGGGCGTACTGGGGAATTCACCCCTCCACTTT. J is TRBJ1-6 and V is TRBV7-3; 12 nucleotides agree with TRBD1. Germline V gene sequence: CDR1 SGHTA, CDR2 FQGTGA. CDR3 length: 18 residues. After removal of 4 bases from V and 7 bases from J, the junction contained 11 bases not matched to a gene.

The rearrangement links TRBV9 to TRBJ2-2; 10 bases match TRBD2. The CDR3 spans 16 residues. Germline lookup yields CDR1 SGDLS and CDR2 YYNGEE. The junction had 8 bases not matched to a gene; V was cut back by 4 bases and J by 5 bases. The CDR3: CASSTLAGGPTGELFF. DNA of the CDR3: TGTGCCAGCAGCACCTTAGCGGGGGGCCCAACCGGGGAGCTGTTTTTT.

This clonotype was picked up one time. V and J are TRBV20-1 and TRBJ2-7; D is possibly TRBD1 or TRBD2 (6 bases each). Germline values: CDR1 DFQATT, CDR2 SNEGSKA (reference sequence). The length of the CDR3 is 13 residues. The V gene lost 3 bases and the J gene lost 2 bases, with 11 bases spanning the gap. CDR3: CSASPGAAYEQYF. CDR3 sequence (DNA): TGCAGTGCTAGTCCGGGGGCCGCCTACGAGCAGTACTTC.

To note about this clonotype: A much larger clone differs by one base, so this may be a read error. V usage is TRBV10-3 and J usage is TRBJ2-7; no clear D gene. This CDR3 has 12 amino acids. Germline lookup yields CDR1 ENHRY and CDR2 SYGVKD. CDR3 residues: CASSESRSEQYF. In DNA, the CDR3 is TGTGCCAGCAGTGAGTCCCGCTCGGAGCAGTACTTC.

This clonotype has a count of ten or more. The J gene is TRBJ2-7, the V gene TRBV24-1; D is perhaps TRBD2 (5 bases). CDR1 is KGHDR and CDR2 is SFDVKD in the germline V gene. Trimming removed 2 bases from V and 6 bases from J, with 7 bases in between. The CDR3 covers 12 residues. The CDR3 protein is CATSDSGFEQYF. In DNA form, the CDR3 reads TGTGCCACCAGTGATTCGGGGTTCGAGCAGTACTTC.

Only one count was recorded for this clonotype. V is TRBV2 and J is TRBJ1-3; D gene unclear. Germline CDR1 reads SNHLY; CDR2 reads FYNNEI. V lost 6 bases and J 0 bases, leaving 15 bases between the germline ends. The CDR3 sequence is 16 residues long. CDR3 protein: CASSHMGKISGNTIYF. The CDR3 DNA follows: TGTGCCAGCAGCCACATGGGGAAGATCTCTGGAAACACCATATATTTT.

The table lists this clonotype with many counts. The chain employs TRBV7-2 and TRBJ1-2, with TRBD1 as a possible D gene (6 bases). This CDR3 has 15 residues. Germline CDR1 reads SGHTA; CDR2 reads FQGNSA. Between the trimmed V and J ends, which lost 5 bases and 3 bases, there was a span of 16 bases. The CDR3 protein is CASSLSTGEHYGYTF. The CDR3 DNA sequence: TGTGCCAGCAGCCTCTCGACAGGAGAGCACTATGGCTACACCTTC.

The rearrangement uses TRBV7-9 and TRBJ2-7, with D possibly matching TRBD1 (6 bases). V gave up 5 bases and J gave up 3 bases, with 20 bases separating them. Germline V lookup: CDR1 SEHNR, CDR2 FQNEAQ (reference sequence). This CDR3 contains 16 residues. CDR3 region: CASSPERRTAFYEQYF. CDR3 bases: TGTGCCAGCAGCCCAGAAAGAAGGACAGCTTTCTACGAGCAGTACTTC.

In its sample, this clonotype was seen a few times. This chain connects TRBV20-1 to TRBJ1-3; no reliable D call. CDR3 length equals 13 residues. V was trimmed by 1 base and J by 0 bases, leaving 4 bases between them. Germline values: CDR1 DFQATT, CDR2 SNEGSKA (reference sequence). CDR3 residues: CSARGDSGNTIYF. The DNA of the CDR3 is TGCAGTGCTAGAGGGGACTCTGGAAACACCATATATTTT.

Note on this clonotype: Lacking the conserved final phenylalanine or tryptophan, this CDR3 likely reflects a read error. The DNA is left out, because the CDR3 cannot be placed on it with certainty; the CDR3 is given as TCRdb lists it. The chain recombines TRBV5-4 with TRBJ2-5; the table's D call, TRBD1, has no DNA check behind it. A total of 10 residues make up the CDR3, ends included. CDR1 SGHNT and CDR2 YYREEE come from the germline V gene (reference sequence). The chain's CDR3 is CASSFPGRYT.

In regard to this clonotype: This could be a read error, since a much larger clone is one nucleotide away. This chain joins TRBV9 and TRBJ2-5, with TRBD2 as a possible D gene (6 bases). This CDR3 is 14 amino acids long. Trimming pared 0 bases from V and 2 bases from J, leaving 8 bases between. Germline V gives CDR1 SGDLS, CDR2 YYNGEE. The CDR3 here is CASSVETSQETQYF. In DNA form, the CDR3 reads TGTGCCAGCAGCGTAGAGACTAGTCAAGAGACCCAGTACTTC.

The rearrangement joins TRBV14 to TRBJ1-4, with a possible D match to TRBD1 (5 bases). Deletions cut 4 bases from V and 10 bases from J, with 7 bases between. Germline CDR1 reads SGHDN; CDR2 reads FVKESK. This CDR3 has 11 amino acids. CDR3 sequence (DNA): TGTGCCAGCAGCCCCGGGACAAAACTGTTTTTT. Translation gives CASSPGTKLFF.

The sample holds many counts of this clonotype. The rearrangement joins TRBV10-3 to TRBJ1-5; D uncertain. V shed 0 bases and J shed 0 bases, with 9 bases lying between them. There are 16 residues in the CDR3. Germline V CDR1 and CDR2: ENHRY, SYGVKD. The CDR3, as DNA: TGTGCCATCAGTGAGTCTGGAAAGGGTAGCAATCAGCCCCAGCATTTT. Amino acids: CAISESGKGSNQPQHF.

This clonotype occurred many times. V gene TRBV20-1 combines with J gene TRBJ1-4, with no clear D. This CDR3 contains 14 residues. Per germline, CDR1 DFQATT and CDR2 SNEGSKA (reference sequence). With 0 bases removed from V and 0 bases from J, the gap between germline ends came to 5 bases. CDR3 region: CSAREGATNEKLFF. The CDR3, as DNA: TGCAGTGCTAGAGAGGGTGCAACTAATGAAAAACTGTTTTTT.

This rearrangement joins TRBV10-3 to TRBJ2-7, with D possibly being TRBD1 (5 bases). Trimming removed 6 bases at V and 2 bases at J, with 20 bases between. The CDR3 is made up of 16 amino acids. CDR1 is ENHRY, CDR2 SYGVKD, per germline. The CDR3 protein is CAISRDRQRLTYEQYF. In DNA, the CDR3 is TGTGCCATCAGCAGAGACAGACAGCGTTTAACCTACGAGCAGTACTTC.

This clonotype showed up just a few times. The chain uses TRBV6-1 and TRBJ1-5; weak D call: TRBD1 (5 bases). Germline CDR1 reads MNHNS; CDR2 reads SASEGT. Trimming shortened V by 3 bases and J by 9 bases, and 18 bases separated the two germline ends. CDR3 length: 15 amino acids. The DNA for the CDR3 is TGTGCCAGCAGTGACCGCAGGGCCGATCAGCTGCCCCAGCATTTT. Its protein is CASSDRRADQLPQHF.

This chain links TRBV10-3 with TRBJ1-1, with 10 positions matching TRBD1. The ends lost 10 bases at V and 1 base at J; junction bases unmatched: 15. Germline CDR1 reads ENHRY; CDR2 reads SYGVKD. CDR3 size: 17 residues. This CDR3 is CATRTPGQGPANTEAFF. CDR3 sequence (DNA): TGTGCCACCCGAACACCGGGACAGGGGCCCGCGAACACTGAAGCTTTCTTT.

This sequence joins TRBV20-1 and TRBJ2-3, with D possibly matching TRBD1 (5 bases). V was cut by 6 bases and J by 6 bases, with 31 bases left in between. Germline V gene sequence: CDR1 DFQATT, CDR2 SNEGSKA (reference sequence). The length of the CDR3 is 18 residues. Written as DNA, the CDR3 is TGCAGTGCCCGACGCCCTCAGGGTCGACTCACGATGGGGGATACGCAGTATTTT. Its protein product is CSARRPQGRLTMGDTQYF.

This sequence joins TRBV11-3 and TRBJ1-1; D may be TRBD1 (6 bases). The CDR3 loop spans 12 amino acids. Trimming stripped 3 bases from V and 6 bases from J, with 8 bases between. CDR1 is SGHNT, CDR2 YENEEA, per germline. The CDR3 DNA sequence: TGTGCCAGCAGCTTGAGACAGGCTGAAGCTTTCTTT. Amino acid sequence: CASSLRQAEAFF.

The chain recombines TRBV25-1 with TRBJ1-6; D is perhaps TRBD1 (5 bases). The CDR3 contains 16 residues. CDR1 is MGHDK and CDR2 is SYGVNS in the germline V gene. Deletions cut 8 bases from V and 7 bases from J, with 21 bases between. The CDR3 coding sequence is TGTGCCAGCTTCAGAGGAGGGGTTGGTGGAAATTCACCCCTCCACTTT. Its translation: CASFRGGVGGNSPLHF.